The source of this T cell receptor (beta chain) is a study of shared clonotypes between healthy human individuals. Study-wide results and limits: Shared clonotypes: approximately 4.5% naive CD4, around 3.4% naive CD8, 2% to 2.5% memory CD4, 0.4% memory CD8. All-four-donor shared clonotypes had higher generation probabilities than non-shared clonotypes did. Richness estimates generally favored naive over memory subsets.

Around 30,000 T cell genomes, or 200 to 250 ng DNA, went into the sorted-subset replicate PCRs. Only in-frame clones appear in the TCRdb table, and some are missing; sequencing was by immunoSEQ multiplex PCR. The sample has hundreds of thousands of clones, 85% to 95% seen once. CDR3 length: 14 amino acids. Trimming pared 8 bases from V and 2 bases from J, leaving 16 bases between. Germline assignment: CDR1 MNHEY and CDR2 SMNVEV (reference sequence). Worth noting for this clone: Its antigen remains unidentified.

Naivety among CD8 cells was defined by CD45RO negativity and positive CCR7 selection, thereby excluding terminally differentiated effector memory CD45RA+ cells. The sequenced sample consisted of naive CD8+ T cells sorted from blood. This sequence originates from a woman in her thirties in good health. The chain couples TRBV27 to TRBJ2-7; the D gene is possibly TRBD2 (5 bases). The CDR3 spells CASRGPRIPYEQYF. CDR3 coding DNA: TGTGCCAGCCGGGGTCCCAGGATCCCCTACGAGCAGTACTTC.